These 10 T cell receptor beta chains were all obtained from the same sample, sequenced in a study of control samples from healthy donors and cancer patients. Data came from immunoSEQ multiplex PCR; TCRdb stores just in-frame clones and leaves some out. This table has around 230,000 clones, around 94% appearing once. The sequencing input was blood. The receptors were gathered from a man aged 50-59 years in good health.

This clone has a handful of counts. CDR3 DNA: TGTGCCAGCTCACCACCTAACTTCCGACAGGGGGACACCGGGGAGCTGTTTTTT. Encoded protein: CASSPPNFRQGDTGELFF. The V call is TRBV18, the J call TRBJ2-2, with TRBD1 matching over 9 bases. Per germline, CDR1 KGHSH and CDR2 LQKENI. This CDR3 comprises 18 residues. The V and J ends lost 0 bases and 3 bases, in that order; junction bases with no gene match: 8.

This clone is a singleton in its sample. V and J are TRBV28 and TRBJ2-7, with TRBD1 identical over 8 bases. V gave up 7 bases and J gave up 3 bases; unmatched junction bases: 5. Germline-derived CDR1 and CDR2 are MDHEN and SYDVKM. The CDR3 sequence is 13 residues long. The CDR3 spells CASINTGGYEQYF. The CDR3 DNA is TGTGCCAGCATTAATACAGGGGGCTACGAGCAGTACTTC.

A note on this clone: In the same sample, other DNA sequences code for this CDR3. This CDR3 is CASSPGAGTDTQYF. CDR3 nucleotides: TGTGCCAGCTCACCAGGAGCGGGCACAGATACGCAGTATTTT. The J gene is TRBJ2-3, the V gene TRBV18; a possible D gene is TRBD2 (5 bases). CDR1 is KGHSH, CDR2 LQKENI, per germline. V lost 2 bases and J 1 base, leaving 7 bases between the germline ends. The CDR3 is 14 amino acids.

This sequence joins TRBV7-9 and TRBJ2-2, with 14 bases lining up with TRBD2. From germline, CDR1 is SEHNR and CDR2 FQNEAQ (reference sequence). V lost 4 bases and J lost 6; bases outside the gene matches: 4. This CDR3 region has 16 residues. The DNA for the CDR3 is TGTGCCAGCAGCTCCGGGACTAGCGGGGGACCCGGGGAGCTGTTTTTT. This translates into CASSSGTSGGPGELFF. Combining the CDR3 with reference TRBV7-9 and TRBJ2-2 gives the whole variable domain DTGVSQNPRHKITKRGQNVTFRCDPISEHNRLYWYRQTLGQGPEFLTYFQNEAQLEKSRLLSDRFSAERPKGSFSTLEIQRTEQGDSAMYLCASSSGTSGGPGELFFGEGSRLTVL.

V usage is TRBV7-9 and J usage is TRBJ2-1; D ambiguous. The CDR3 is 18 amino acids. Germline V gene lookup returns CDR1 SEHNR and CDR2 FQNEAQ (reference sequence). V lost 1 base and J lost 0, with 16 bases in between. Here the CDR3 reads CASSLDGSSHFSYNEQFF. The CDR3 DNA is TGTGCCAGCAGCTTAGATGGTAGCAGCCACTTCTCCTACAATGAGCAGTTCTTC.

The chain joins TRBV16 to TRBJ1-5, with no clear D. V lost 2 bases and J lost 1, with 12 bases in between. The germline V gene has CDR1 KGHSY and CDR2 FQNENV. The CDR3 has 16 amino acids. CDR3 sequence (DNA): TGTGCCAGCAGCCAAGGCTGGGCCGACAGCAATCAGCCCCAGCATTTT. Amino acid sequence: CASSQGWADSNQPQHF.

The chain uses TRBV7-8 and TRBJ1-1, with 12 bases that match TRBD1. The V gene end was trimmed by 5 bases and the J gene end by 3 bases; junction bases not matched to a gene: 10. The CDR3 consists of 17 residues. Germline V gene lookup returns CDR1 SGHVS and CDR2 FQNEAQ. The CDR3 DNA reads as TGTGCCAGCAGCGAAGGAGCGGGACAGGGGGCCCACACTGAAGCTTTCTTT. Protein product: CASSEGAGQGAHTEAFF.

The rearrangement links TRBV28 to TRBJ1-1; D remains unclear. The germline CDR1 and CDR2 sequences are MDHEN and SYDVKM. The CDR3 has 14 amino acids. With 4 bases removed from V and 4 bases from J, the gap between germline ends came to 13 bases. This CDR3 reads CASSYVKGGTEAFF. The CDR3 DNA is TGTGCCAGCAGTTATGTCAAGGGAGGCACTGAAGCTTTCTTT.

This clone was recorded once. The chain combines TRBV5-1 with TRBJ1-1; D possibly corresponds to TRBD1 (6 bases). Per the germline V gene, CDR1 is SGHRS and CDR2 is YFSETQ. The V and J ends lost 2 bases and 0 bases respectively, with 8 bases between them. The CDR3 has 14 residues. The CDR3 reads CASSFQGLNTEAFF. The CDR3 coding sequence is TGCGCCAGCAGCTTTCAGGGGTTGAACACTGAAGCTTTCTTT.

The chain recombines TRBV7-9 with TRBJ1-3; D unclear. Trimming cost V 5 bases and J 4 bases, with 12 bases left between them. The CDR3 runs to 14 residues. Germline CDR1 reads SEHNR; CDR2 reads FQNEAQ (reference sequence). The CDR3 here is CASSPPPSGNTIYF. DNA of the CDR3: TGTGCCAGCAGCCCCCCCCCTTCAGGAAACACCATATATTTT.